This T cell receptor (beta chain) was identified during a study of T cell responses to AZD1222 COVID-19 vaccine. Notes on the study in general: Samples come after the peak T cell response, not at day 14.

The CDR3 is 13 amino acids. The V end was cut by 0 bases, the J end by 1 base, with 3 bases between. Germline assignment: CDR1 SGHTA and CDR2 FQGTGA. Data came from immunoSEQ multiplex PCR; TCRdb stores just in-frame clones and leaves some out. The sample lists fewer than 200,000 clones, about 90% occurring once. Whether given at about 4 or about 12 weeks, second doses were pooled. Concerning this clone itself: The antigen is not known.

The receptor's source is an adult who received the AZD1222 COVID-19 vaccine. The chain has TRBV7-3 and TRBJ1-1; no firm D call. This specimen was peripheral blood, taken 28 days after the second AZD1222 dose. The CDR3 bases are TGTGCCAGCAGCTTAACGCCGAACACTGAAGCTTTCTTT. The encoded protein is CASSLTPNTEAFF.